The rows below give T cell receptor beta chains drawn from one sample of a study of T cells after yellow fever vaccination. TCRdb processed the 5' RACE reads anew with MiXCR; each CDR3 protein has one entry. The sample contains some 96,000 distinct CDR3 sequences, roughly 9% of which appear only once. Sequences were derived from CD8+ T cells not binding an NS4B(214-222) dextramer, sorted from PBMCs, sampled roughly 14 days after the first yellow fever vaccination. The receptors stem from a man aged 18 to 29 who received the YFV17D yellow fever vaccine. Both conserved end residues are part of each CDR3. A D gene is named only where the DNA matches it firmly. Clone size, where shown, is once, few, many, or a class for clones that have expanded.

v_call: TRBV23-1
clone_size: few
d_call: NA
j_call: TRBJ2-1
cdr3_aa: CASSPDPYNEQFF
cdr3_nt: TGCGCCAGCAGTCCTGACCCCTACAATGAGCAGTTCTTC

v_call: TRBV12-3/TRBV12-4
clone_size: NA
d_call: NA
j_call: TRBJ2-1
cdr3_aa: CASTPPGAAYNEQFF
cdr3_nt: TGTGCCAGCACCCCCCCGGGGGCTGCCTACAATGAGCAGTTCTTC

v_call: TRBV4-2
clone_size: few
d_call: NA
j_call: TRBJ2-5
cdr3_aa: CASSQEVLTTYQETQYF
cdr3_nt: TGTGCCAGCAGCCAAGAGGTCTTGACAACGTACCAAGAGACCCAGTACTTC

v_call: TRBV6-5
clone_size: few
d_call: NA
j_call: TRBJ1-4
cdr3_aa: CASSLSRGLGEKLFF
cdr3_nt: TGTGCCAGCAGCTTGTCAAGGGGTTTGGGTGAAAAACTGTTTTTT

v_call: TRBV27
clone_size: NA
d_call: NA
j_call: TRBJ1-1
cdr3_aa: CASSPVQGGTTEAFF
cdr3_nt: TGTGCCAGCAGTCCGGTACAGGGTGGGACCACTGAAGCTTTCTTT

v_call: TRBV20-1
clone_size: NA
d_call: NA
j_call: TRBJ1-2
cdr3_aa: CSARARNYGYTF
cdr3_nt: TGCAGTGCTAGAGCACGGAACTATGGCTACACCTTC

v_call: TRBV4-3
clone_size: few
d_call: NA
j_call: TRBJ2-2
cdr3_aa: CASSQDAGNTGELFF
cdr3_nt: TGCGCCAGCAGCCAAGACGCGGGGAACACCGGGGAGCTGTTTTTT

v_call: TRBV3-1
clone_size: few
d_call: NA
j_call: TRBJ2-3
cdr3_aa: CLSSQLTWEGQGLAGSTDTQYF
cdr3_nt: TGTCTCAGCAGCCAACTAACTTGGGAGGGACAGGGCTTAGCGGGGTCCACAGATACGCAGTATTTT

v_call: TRBV13
clone_size: few
d_call: NA
j_call: TRBJ2-1
cdr3_aa: CASSSLLGDDYNEQFF
cdr3_nt: TGTGCCAGCAGCTCCCTCCTCGGGGACGACTACAATGAGCAGTTCTTC

v_call: TRBV24-1
clone_size: NA
d_call: NA
j_call: TRBJ2-1
cdr3_aa: CATSDLQGLHNEQFF
cdr3_nt: TGTGCCACCAGTGATCTCCAGGGTCTGCACAATGAGCAGTTCTTC

v_call: TRBV4-3
clone_size: NA
d_call: NA
j_call: TRBJ1-2
cdr3_aa: CASSQLDMVTDGYTF
cdr3_nt: TGCGCCAGCAGCCAGCTTGACATGGTCACAGATGGCTACACCTTC

v_call: TRBV5-4
clone_size: NA
d_call: NA
j_call: TRBJ2-1
cdr3_aa: CASSLVSGSHNEQFF
cdr3_nt: TGTGCCAGCAGCCTGGTCTCGGGCTCCCACAATGAGCAGTTCTTC